These 6 T cell receptor beta chains were all obtained from the same sample, sequenced in a study of blood T cell repertoires in COVID-19. Some clones are missing from TCRdb's copy, which holds only in-frame ones; the method was immunoSEQ multiplex PCR. This table holds 65,000 to 85,000 clones, over 75% found once. Material: peripheral blood. The receptor source for this set is a woman between 18 and 30 years old with acute or convalescent COVID-19.

The chain is built from TRBV12-3 or TRBV12-4 and TRBJ2-7; the D is unclear. V was cut by 5 bases and J by 3 bases, with 11 bases left in between. The CDR3 length is 13 residues. CDR3 region: CASSAQSGYEQYF. Here the CDR3 DNA reads TGTGCCAGCAGTGCGCAATCAGGCTACGAGCAGTACTTC.

The chain joins TRBV12-5 to TRBJ1-1; TRBD1 might be the D (6 bases). The V end was cut by 3 bases, the J end by 4 bases, with 15 bases between. Germline CDR1 LGHNT, CDR2 FRNRAP. There are 15 residues in the CDR3. The CDR3 nucleotides are TGTGCTAGTGGTTTAATGGGGACCAGGGGCACTGAAGCTTTCTTT. Protein sequence: CASGLMGTRGTEAFF.

The chain carries TRBV2 and TRBJ2-3, with 8 positions matching TRBD1. This CDR3 spans 15 amino acids. V lost 4 bases, J lost 5 bases, and 8 bases stayed unmatched. Germline CDR1 and CDR2: SNHLY and FYNNEI. The CDR3 region is CASSVRTGSEDTQYF. The CDR3 region has the DNA TGTGCCAGCAGTGTGAGGACAGGGAGTGAAGATACGCAGTATTTT.

This sequence joins TRBV4-3 and TRBJ2-3; D is uncertain. The CDR3 covers 13 residues. Germline values: CDR1 LGHNA, CDR2 YSLEER. With 0 bases removed from V and 5 bases from J, the gap between germline ends came to 6 bases. The CDR3 reads CASSQDHRDTQYF. The DNA of the CDR3 is TGCGCCAGCAGCCAAGATCATAGAGATACGCAGTATTTT.

CDR3 sequence reads: CASSLDRIGPYEQYF. DNA of the CDR3: TGTGCCAGCAGCTTAGATCGTATCGGTCCCTACGAGCAGTACTTC. The rearrangement joins TRBV11-1 to TRBJ2-7; D is ambiguous. V gave up 1 base and J gave up 2 bases, with 12 bases separating them. Germline loops: CDR1 SGHAT, CDR2 FQDESV (reference sequence). This CDR3 is built from 15 residues.

The chain joins TRBV2 to TRBJ1-4; a weak D match, TRBD1 (6 bases). Germline values: CDR1 SNHLY, CDR2 FYNNEI. V lost 6 bases and J lost 8, with 13 bases in between. The CDR3 runs to 13 residues. This chain's CDR3 is CASSTQQGEKLFF. The CDR3 DNA reads TGTGCCAGCAGCACACAACAGGGAGAAAAACTGTTTTTT.